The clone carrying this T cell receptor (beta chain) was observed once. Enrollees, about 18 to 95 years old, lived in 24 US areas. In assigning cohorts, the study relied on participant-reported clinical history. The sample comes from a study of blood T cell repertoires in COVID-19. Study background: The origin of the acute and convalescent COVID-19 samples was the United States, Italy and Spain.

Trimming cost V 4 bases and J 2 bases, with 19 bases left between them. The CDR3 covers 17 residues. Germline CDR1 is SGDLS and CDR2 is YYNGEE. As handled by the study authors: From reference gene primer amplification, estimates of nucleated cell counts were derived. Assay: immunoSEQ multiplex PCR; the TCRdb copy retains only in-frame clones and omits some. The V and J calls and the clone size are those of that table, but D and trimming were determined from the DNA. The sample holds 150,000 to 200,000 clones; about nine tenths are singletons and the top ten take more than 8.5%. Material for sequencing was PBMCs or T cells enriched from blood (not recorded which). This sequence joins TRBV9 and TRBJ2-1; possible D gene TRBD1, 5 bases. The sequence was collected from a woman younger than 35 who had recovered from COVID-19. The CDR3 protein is CASSPRPGAVTYNEQFF. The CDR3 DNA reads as TGTGCCAGCAGCCCCCGCCCTGGGGCGGTAACCTACAATGAGCAGTTCTTC.